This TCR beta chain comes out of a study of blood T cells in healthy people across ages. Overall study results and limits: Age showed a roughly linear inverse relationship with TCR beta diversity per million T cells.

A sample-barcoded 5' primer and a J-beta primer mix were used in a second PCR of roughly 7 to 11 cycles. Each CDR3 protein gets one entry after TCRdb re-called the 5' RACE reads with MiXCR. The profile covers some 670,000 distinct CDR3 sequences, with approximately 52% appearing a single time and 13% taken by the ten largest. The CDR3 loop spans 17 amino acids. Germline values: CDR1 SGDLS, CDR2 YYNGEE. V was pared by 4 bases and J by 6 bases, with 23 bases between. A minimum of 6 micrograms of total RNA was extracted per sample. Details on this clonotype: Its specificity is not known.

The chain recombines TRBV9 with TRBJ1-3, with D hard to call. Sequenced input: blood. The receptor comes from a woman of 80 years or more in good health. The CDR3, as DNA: TGTGCCAGCAGCCGCTCCGGAAGGCCAGCCTTCGAAAACACCATATATTTT. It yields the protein CASSRSGRPAFENTIYF.